These 9 T cell receptor beta chains came from one sample sequenced in a study of cytomegalovirus exposure and HLA in healthy donors. Use of 60 Vbeta and 13 Jbeta primers characterized the PCR. Only in-frame clones appear in the TCRdb table, and some are missing; sequencing was by immunoSEQ multiplex PCR. The sample holds 93,000 or so clones. Sequencing was performed on PBMCs. The origin of the receptors is a man aged 40-49 years in good health and CMV-seronegative.

The rearrangement links TRBV6-1 to TRBJ1-2, with 11 bases lining up with TRBD1. After removal of 2 bases from V and 4 bases from J, the junction contained 3 bases not matched to a gene. Germline V CDR1 and CDR2: MNHNS, SASEGT. This CDR3 has 15 residues. CDR3 residues: CASSETGQGAYGYTF. The CDR3 DNA reads as TGTGCCAGCAGTGAAACCGGACAGGGGGCCTATGGCTACACCTTC.

This chain joins TRBV11-3 and TRBJ2-1, with a tentative D call TRBD1 (6 bases). Per the germline V gene, CDR1 is SGHNT and CDR2 is YENEEA. Trimming pared 3 bases from V and 11 bases from J, leaving 14 bases between. This CDR3 contains 13 residues. The CDR3 loop reads CASSLERRDKQFF. CDR3 sequence (DNA): TGTGCCAGCAGCTTGGAACGAAGGGACAAGCAGTTCTTC.

J is TRBJ2-2 and V is TRBV7-9; TRBD2 agrees at 8 bases. Germline V gives CDR1 SEHNR, CDR2 FQNEAQ (reference sequence). The CDR3 consists of 16 residues. The junction had 6 bases not matched to a gene; V was cut back by 2 bases and J by 4 bases. CDR3 protein: CASSLQSGSFTGELFF. In nucleotides, the CDR3 is TGTGCCAGCAGCTTACAGAGCGGGAGTTTCACCGGGGAGCTGTTTTTT.

The chain joins TRBV7-8 to TRBJ1-5; D is unresolved. The length of the CDR3 is 16 residues. Germline loops: CDR1 SGHVS, CDR2 FQNEAQ. V gave up 1 base and J gave up 3 bases, with 13 bases separating them. This CDR3 is CASSLVAGNLNQPQHF. Written as DNA, the CDR3 is TGTGCCAGCAGCTTAGTCGCAGGCAACCTCAATCAGCCCCAGCATTTT.

The J gene is TRBJ2-7, the V gene TRBV14; D may be TRBD1 (5 bases). Trimming removed 2 bases at V and 3 bases at J, with 11 bases between. The germline CDR1 and CDR2 sequences are SGHDN and FVKESK. This CDR3 comprises 14 residues. CDR3 residues: CASSQNPQGYEQYF. In nucleotides, the CDR3 is TGTGCCAGCAGCCAAAATCCCCAGGGCTACGAGCAGTACTTC.

This rearrangement joins TRBV28 to TRBJ1-4; 7 nucleotides match TRBD1. J lost 7 bases, V lost 0 bases, and 2 bases had no gene match. Germline V gene data show CDR1 as MDHEN and CDR2 as SYDVKM. The CDR3 contains 14 residues. CDR3 protein: CASSLWAGGEKLFF. The CDR3, as DNA: TGTGCCAGCAGTTTATGGGCAGGGGGTGAAAAACTGTTTTTT. The full variable domain, with the rest looked up from reference TRBV28 and TRBJ1-4, is DVKVTQSSRYLVKRTGEKVFLECVQDMDHENMFWYRQDPGLGLRLIYFSYDVKMKEKGDIPEGYSVSREKKERFSLILESASTNQTSMYLCASSLWAGGEKLFFGSGTQLSVL.

This sequence joins TRBV7-9 and TRBJ2-4; tentatively, D is TRBD2 (6 bases). Germline CDR1 is SEHNR and CDR2 is FQNEAQ (reference sequence). Trimming pared 0 bases from V and 1 base from J, leaving 16 bases between. There are 18 residues in the CDR3. CDR3 nucleotide sequence: TGTGCCAGCAGCTTAGCTTCTCTAGGTGGGGGGGCCAAAAACATTCAGTACTTC. It specifies CASSLASLGGGAKNIQYF.

The chain is built from TRBV7-2 and TRBJ1-4, with 7 bases identical to TRBD1. Looked up from germline, CDR1 is SGHTA and CDR2 is FQGNSA. This CDR3 contains 16 residues. Trimming cost V 5 bases and J 3 bases; bases outside gene matches: 9. CDR3 sequence reads: CASSPGPGQSNEKLFF. The CDR3 region has the DNA TGTGCCAGCAGCCCTGGGCCGGGACAGTCTAATGAAAAACTGTTTTTT.

The chain carries TRBV5-5 and TRBJ1-4; weak D call: TRBD1 (5 bases). Germline loops: CDR1 SGHKS, CDR2 YYEKEE (reference sequence). V shed 5 bases and J shed 0 bases, with 14 bases lying between them. This CDR3 is built from 16 residues. The CDR3 nucleotides are TGTGCCAGCAGATTAGACAGTGGGGCAACTAATGAAAAACTGTTTTTT. Translating gives CASRLDSGATNEKLFF.